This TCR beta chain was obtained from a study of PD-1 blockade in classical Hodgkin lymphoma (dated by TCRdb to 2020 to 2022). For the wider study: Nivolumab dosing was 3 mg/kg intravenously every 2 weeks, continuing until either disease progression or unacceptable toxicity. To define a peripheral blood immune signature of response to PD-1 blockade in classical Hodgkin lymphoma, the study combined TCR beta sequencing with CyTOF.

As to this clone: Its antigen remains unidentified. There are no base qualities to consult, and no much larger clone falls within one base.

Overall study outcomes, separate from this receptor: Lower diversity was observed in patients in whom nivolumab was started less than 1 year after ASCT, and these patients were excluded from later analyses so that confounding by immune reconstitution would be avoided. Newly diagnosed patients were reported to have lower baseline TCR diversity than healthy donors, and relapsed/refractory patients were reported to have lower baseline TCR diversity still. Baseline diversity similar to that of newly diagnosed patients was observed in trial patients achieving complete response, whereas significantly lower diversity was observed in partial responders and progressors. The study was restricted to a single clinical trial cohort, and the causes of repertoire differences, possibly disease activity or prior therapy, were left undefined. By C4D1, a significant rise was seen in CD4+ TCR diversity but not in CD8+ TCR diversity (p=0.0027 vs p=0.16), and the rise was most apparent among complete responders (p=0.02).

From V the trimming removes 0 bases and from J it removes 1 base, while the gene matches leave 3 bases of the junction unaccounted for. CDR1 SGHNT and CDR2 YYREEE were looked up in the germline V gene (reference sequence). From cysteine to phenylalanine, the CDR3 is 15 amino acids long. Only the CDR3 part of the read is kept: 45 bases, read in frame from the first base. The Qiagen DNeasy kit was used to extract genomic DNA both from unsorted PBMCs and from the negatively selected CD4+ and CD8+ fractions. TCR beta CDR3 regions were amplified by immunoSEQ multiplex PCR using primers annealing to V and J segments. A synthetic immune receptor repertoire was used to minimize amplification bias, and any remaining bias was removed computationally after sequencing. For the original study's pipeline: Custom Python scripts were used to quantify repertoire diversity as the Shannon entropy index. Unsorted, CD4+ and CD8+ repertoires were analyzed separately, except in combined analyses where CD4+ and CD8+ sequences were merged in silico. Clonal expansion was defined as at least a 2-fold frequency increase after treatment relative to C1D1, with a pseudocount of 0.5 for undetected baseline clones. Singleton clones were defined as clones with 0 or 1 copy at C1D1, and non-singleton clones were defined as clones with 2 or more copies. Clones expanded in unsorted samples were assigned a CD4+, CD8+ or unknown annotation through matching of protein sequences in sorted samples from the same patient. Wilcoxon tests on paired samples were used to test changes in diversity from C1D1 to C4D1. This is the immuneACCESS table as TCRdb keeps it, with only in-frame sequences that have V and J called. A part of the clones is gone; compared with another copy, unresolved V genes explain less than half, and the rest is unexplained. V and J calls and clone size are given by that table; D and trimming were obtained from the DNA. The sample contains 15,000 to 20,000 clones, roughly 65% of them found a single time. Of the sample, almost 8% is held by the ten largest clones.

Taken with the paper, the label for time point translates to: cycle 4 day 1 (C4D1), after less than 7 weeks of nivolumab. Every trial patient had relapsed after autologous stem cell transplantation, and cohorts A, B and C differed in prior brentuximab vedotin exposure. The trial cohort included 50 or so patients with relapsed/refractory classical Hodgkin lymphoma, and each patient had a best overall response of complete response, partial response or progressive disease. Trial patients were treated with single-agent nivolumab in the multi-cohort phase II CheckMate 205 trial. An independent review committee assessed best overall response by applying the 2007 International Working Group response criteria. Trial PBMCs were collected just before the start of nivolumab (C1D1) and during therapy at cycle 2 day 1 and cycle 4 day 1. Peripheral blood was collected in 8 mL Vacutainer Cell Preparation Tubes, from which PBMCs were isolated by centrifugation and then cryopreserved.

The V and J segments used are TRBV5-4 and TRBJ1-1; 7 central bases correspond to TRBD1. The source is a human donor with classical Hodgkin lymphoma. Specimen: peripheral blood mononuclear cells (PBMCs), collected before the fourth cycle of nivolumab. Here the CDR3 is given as CASSLGRQGNTEAFF. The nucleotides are TGTGCCAGCAGCTTGGGAAGACAGGGGAACACTGAAGCTTTCTTT.